Included here is one T cell receptor beta chain sequence, with context. The entry originates in a study of blood T cells in healthy people across ages. CDR3 length: 13 amino acids. CDR1 DFQATT and CDR2 SNEGSKA come from the germline V gene (reference sequence). V lost 6 bases and J lost 4, with 13 bases in between. A J-beta primer mix and a sample-barcoded 5' primer were used in a second PCR of about 7 to 12 cycles. Researchers report that a template-switch adaptor with 12 random nucleotides tagged each cDNA molecule. Each CDR3 protein is one row after TCRdb ran MiXCR on the 5' RACE reads. Among 450,000 to 700,000 distinct CDR3 sequences listed, approximately 30% were seen once.

Source material: blood. The rearrangement uses TRBV20-1 and TRBJ1-3, with a possible D match to TRBD1 (5 bases). The sequence came from a woman aged 70-85 years in good health. CDR3 sequence reads: CSALFGAGNTIYF. CDR3 sequence (DNA): TGCAGTGCCCTGTTTGGGGCCGGAAACACCATATATTTT.